One and the same sample provided the 28 T cell receptor beta chains below, sequenced in a study of OX40 agonist ivuxolimab in advanced cancers. Repertoires were generated with immunoSEQ multiplex PCR, while TCRdb's copy carries only in-frame clones and drops some. Among roughly 100,000 clones listed, around 86% were seen once. Specimen: CD4+ or CD8+ T cells sorted from blood, collected in a trial of the OX40 agonist ivuxolimab. The receptors originated from an adult with an advanced solid tumor such as melanoma, head and neck, liver or kidney cancer.

The V call is TRBV11-3, the J call TRBJ2-6; 8 bases line up with TRBD1. This CDR3 spans 15 amino acids. Germline lookup yields CDR1 SGHNT and CDR2 YENEEA. J was trimmed by 2 bases and V by 4 bases; bases with no gene match: 1. The CDR3: CASSSGGTGANVLTF. The DNA for the CDR3 is TGTGCCAGCAGCTCAGGGGGCACTGGGGCCAACGTCCTGACTTTC.

The chain combines TRBV7-2 with TRBJ2-1; D is perhaps TRBD1 (5 bases). The CDR3 sequence is 18 residues long. Trimming took 0 bases from V and 0 from J, leaving 15 bases between them. Germline assignment: CDR1 SGHTA and CDR2 FQGNSA. CDR3 DNA: TGTGCCAGCAGCTTAGCGGCCGTCAGTAGGGGCTCCTACAATGAGCAGTTCTTC. Protein: CASSLAAVSRGSYNEQFF.

The chain employs TRBV19 and TRBJ1-1; TRBD1 matches at 9 bases. The junction had 2 bases not matched to a gene; V was cut back by 7 bases and J by 5 bases. CDR3 length: 12 amino acids. Germline-derived CDR1 and CDR2 are LNHDA and SQIVND (reference sequence). The CDR3 spells CASMTGGTEAFF. CDR3 nucleotides: TGTGCCAGTATGACAGGGGGGACTGAAGCTTTCTTT.

This clone was counted once. The chain employs TRBV6-5 and TRBJ1-3; D gene uncertain. CDR1 is MNHEY and CDR2 is SVGAGI in the germline V gene. The CDR3 runs 13 residues. V dropped 7 bases and J dropped 1 base, with 8 bases sitting between them. The CDR3 sequence is CASMRGSGNTIYF. DNA of the CDR3: TGTGCCAGCATGCGGGGATCTGGAAACACCATATATTTT.

V is TRBV5-1 and J is TRBJ1-2; D is possibly TRBD1 (5 bases). Between the trimmed V and J ends, which lost 1 base and 4 bases, there was a span of 8 bases. Germline assignment: CDR1 SGHRS and CDR2 YFSETQ. The CDR3 has 13 amino acids. CDR3 bases: TGCGCCAGCAGCTTGCCGGGGGGCTATGGCTACACCTTC. Amino acid sequence: CASSLPGGYGYTF.

This chain links TRBV9 with TRBJ2-6; D unresolved. This CDR3 is 19 amino acids long. From germline, CDR1 is SGDLS and CDR2 YYNGEE. Deletions cut 0 bases from V and 0 bases from J, with 16 bases between. The CDR3 DNA is TGTGCCAGCAGCGTAGACCCCCCGAGAAAAAGCTCTGGGGCCAACGTCCTGACTTTC. Amino acid sequence: CASSVDPPRKSSGANVLTF. The entire variable domain, with the rest obtained from reference TRBV9 and TRBJ2-6, is as follows: DSGVTQTPKHLITATGQRVTLRCSPRSGDLSVYWYQQSLDQGLQFLIQYYNGEERAKGNILERFSAQQFPDLHSELNLSSLELGDSALYFCASSVDPPRKSSGANVLTFGAGSRLTVL.

The J gene is TRBJ1-4, the V gene TRBV7-4; TRBD1 agrees at 8 bases. CDR3 length equals 15 residues. Germline V CDR1 and CDR2: SGHVT, SQSDAQ. The J segment lost 6 bases and the V segment lost 5 bases, leaving 8 bases of the junction unmatched. CDR3 sequence reads: CASSPPGTGYEKLFF. The CDR3, as DNA: TGTGCCAGCAGCCCCCCGGGGACAGGTTATGAAAAACTGTTTTTT. Together with reference TRBV7-4 and TRBJ1-4, the CDR3 gives the full variable domain: GAGVSQSPRYKVAKRGRDVALRCDSISGHVTLYWYRQTLGQGSEVLTYSQSDAQRDKSGRPSGRFSAERPERSVSTLKIQRTEQGDSAVYLCASSPPGTGYEKLFFGSGTQLSVL.

The V and J genes are TRBV7-9 and TRBJ1-3; 7 bases are a match to TRBD1. The CDR3 is 15 residues long. Trimming removed 1 base from V and 4 bases from J; junction bases left unmatched: 4. Germline V gives CDR1 SEHNR, CDR2 FQNEAQ (reference sequence). The CDR3 nucleotides read TGTGCCAGCAGCTTAGGACAGGGCCCGGGAAACACCATATATTTT. As protein: CASSLGQGPGNTIYF.

The chain joins TRBV29-1 to TRBJ2-5; D is unresolved. The CDR3 is 10 residues long. The V gene lost 6 bases and the J gene lost 2 bases, with 4 bases spanning the gap. Per the germline V gene, CDR1 is SQVTM and CDR2 is ANQGSEA. The CDR3 is CSVGQETQYF. Written as DNA, the CDR3 is TGCAGCGTGGGTCAAGAGACCCAGTACTTC.

This rearrangement joins TRBV6-5 to TRBJ1-2; maybe TRBD1 (6 bases). The CDR3 is made up of 14 amino acids. Trimming stripped 7 bases from V and 7 bases from J, with 19 bases between. Germline assignment: CDR1 MNHEY and CDR2 SVGAGI. The CDR3 loop reads CASISYTGNGGYTF. CDR3 sequence (DNA): TGTGCCAGCATCTCCTATACAGGGAATGGTGGCTACACCTTC.

The chain is built from TRBV7-9 and TRBJ1-6, with D perhaps TRBD1 (5 bases). The CDR3 has 15 amino acids. From germline, CDR1 is SEHNR and CDR2 FQNEAQ (reference sequence). V dropped 5 bases and J dropped 7 bases, with 15 bases sitting between them. The chain's CDR3 is CASSPREGWNSPLHF. CDR3 sequence (DNA): TGTGCCAGCAGCCCTAGGGAGGGGTGGAATTCACCCCTCCACTTT.

In DNA form, the CDR3 reads TGTGCCAGCAGCTTAAGAGGGCTTCCCCGCACCTTC. This gives the protein CASSLRGLPRTF. The V call is TRBV7-2, the J call TRBJ1-2; D is uncertain. Trimming removed 2 bases at V and 13 bases at J, with 14 bases between. The germline V gene has CDR1 SGHTA and CDR2 FQGNSA. CDR3 size: 12 residues.

The chain is built from TRBV9 and TRBJ1-4; tentatively, D is TRBD1 (5 bases). CDR1 is SGDLS and CDR2 is YYNGEE in the germline V gene. Trimming removed 0 bases at V and 7 bases at J, with 13 bases between. CDR3 length equals 15 residues. The CDR3 loop is CASSVVEGRGEKLFF. The CDR3 coding sequence is TGTGCCAGCAGCGTAGTAGAGGGACGGGGTGAAAAACTGTTTTTT.

V is TRBV7-8 and J is TRBJ2-3, with TRBD2 matching over 7 bases. Germline CDR1 is SGHVS and CDR2 is FQNEAQ. V trimming: 2 bases; J trimming: 7 bases; junction bases outside the gene matches: 9. The CDR3 totals 15 residues. DNA for the CDR3: TGTGCCAGCAGCTTAAATGCGGGAGAGGACTATACGCAGTATTTT. Its protein is CASSLNAGEDYTQYF.

The rearrangement joins TRBV18 to TRBJ1-1; 7 nucleotides agree with TRBD1. The J segment lost 1 base and the V segment lost 2 bases, leaving 10 bases of the junction unmatched. CDR1 and CDR2 (germline): KGHSH, LQKENI. The CDR3 has 17 amino acids. The CDR3, as DNA: TGTGCCAGCTCACCAACTGAGAGGGGGCGACCGAACACTGAAGCTTTCTTT. Protein sequence: CASSPTERGRPNTEAFF. The whole variable domain, remainder taken from reference TRBV18 and TRBJ1-1, is NAGVMQNPRHLVRRRGQEARLRCSPMKGHSHVYWYRQLPEEGLKFMVYLQKENIIDESGMPKERFSAEFPKEGPSILRIQQVVRGDSAAYFCASSPTERGRPNTEAFFGQGTRLTVV.

This rearrangement joins TRBV5-7 to TRBJ2-1; 8 bases align to TRBD2. TRBV5-7 is an ORF, with its function uncertain. This CDR3 spans 19 amino acids. The junction had 12 bases not matched to a gene; V was cut back by 1 base and J by 0 bases. DNA for the CDR3: TGTGCCAGCAGCTTGACCCGGGGGGGCAGGCGGGGCTCCTACAATGAGCAGTTCTTC. Translation gives CASSLTRGGRRGSYNEQFF.

V usage is TRBV7-2 and J usage is TRBJ1-6; possibly TRBD1 for D (6 bases). Germline-derived CDR1 and CDR2 are SGHTA and FQGNSA. The CDR3 has 17 amino acids. The V end lost 3 bases, the J end lost 7 bases, and 19 bases lay between the germline ends. CDR3 nucleotides: TGTGCCAGCAGCTTGGTTGGTTTTCAGGGGTTGAATTCACCCCTCCACTTT. The encoded protein is CASSLVGFQGLNSPLHF. The whole variable domain, remainder taken from reference TRBV7-2 and TRBJ1-6, is GAGVSQSPSNKVTEKGKDVELRCDPISGHTALYWYRQSLGQGLEFLIYFQGNSAPDKSGLPSDRFSAERTGGSVSTLTIQRTQQEDSAVYLCASSLVGFQGLNSPLHFGNGTRLTVT.

The chain is built from TRBV7-2 and TRBJ2-6; 9 bases map to TRBD1. Looked up from germline, CDR1 is SGHTA and CDR2 is FQGNSA. The CDR3 has 18 residues. V dropped 5 bases and J dropped 0; count of bases not matched to a gene: 8. The CDR3 DNA sequence: TGTGCCAGCAGCACTCGACAGGGGGACCGCTCTGGGGCCAACGTCCTGACTTTC. This gives the protein CASSTRQGDRSGANVLTF.

The chain combines TRBV19 with TRBJ2-1; 9 bases are a match to TRBD1. This CDR3 is built from 15 residues. The V gene's germline CDR1 is LNHDA and CDR2 SQIVND (reference sequence). V gave up 3 bases and J gave up 4 bases; unmatched junction bases: 4. This chain's CDR3 is CASSIMTGGYNEQFF. The CDR3 bases are TGTGCCAGTAGTATTATGACAGGGGGGTACAATGAGCAGTTCTTC.

This clone was seen a single time. The chain links TRBV7-9 to TRBJ1-4; 9 bases align to TRBD1. Trimming cost V 4 bases and J 8 bases; bases outside gene matches: 2. The CDR3 runs 13 residues. Germline-derived CDR1 and CDR2 are SEHNR and FQNEAQ (reference sequence). The CDR3 DNA is TGTGCCAGCAGCTCCGGGACAGGGGAAAAACTGTTTTTT. Residues: CASSSGTGEKLFF.

This chain joins TRBV4-2 and TRBJ2-7, with a weak D call TRBD2 (7 bases). Germline assignment: CDR1 LGHNA and CDR2 YNFKEQ. Trimming shortened V by 1 base and J by 1 base, and 11 bases separated the two germline ends. CDR3 length: 15 residues. This CDR3 reads CASSQGGGQSYEQYF. The CDR3 nucleotides read TGTGCCAGCAGCCAAGGGGGGGGGCAGTCCTACGAGCAGTACTTC.

The J gene is TRBJ2-5, the V gene TRBV19; 8 nucleotides line up with TRBD1. V trimming: 7 bases; J trimming: 11 bases; junction bases outside the gene matches: 15. CDR1 LNHDA and CDR2 SQIVND come from the germline V gene (reference sequence). This CDR3 is 14 amino acids long. The CDR3 sequence: CASTRGDRGNEQYF. DNA for the CDR3: TGTGCCAGTACCCGGGGAGACAGGGGAAATGAGCAGTACTTC. Using reference TRBV19 and TRBJ2-5 for the parts outside the CDR3, the full variable domain is DGGITQSPKYLFRKEGQNVTLSCEQNLNHDAMYWYRQDPGQGLRLIYYSQIVNDFQKGDIAEGYSVSREKKESFPLTVTSAQKNPTAFYLCASTRGDRGNEQYFGPGTRLLVL.

The chain joins TRBV6-5 to TRBJ1-6; TRBD1 agrees at 8 bases. Trimming removed 8 bases from V and 7 bases from J; junction bases left unmatched: 4. Germline values: CDR1 MNHEY, CDR2 SVGAGI. The CDR3 is 13 residues long. Written as DNA, the CDR3 is TGTGCCAGCTCGGGACAGGCCAATTCACCCCTCCACTTT. This sequence encodes CASSGQANSPLHF.

The CDR3 sequence is CASSQISGAFVDTQYF. The CDR3 DNA reads as TGCGCCAGCAGCCAAATTAGCGGGGCCTTTGTAGATACGCAGTATTTT. The genes are TRBV4-3 and TRBJ2-3; TRBD2 matches 8 bases. The CDR3 is made up of 16 amino acids. Per the germline V gene, CDR1 is LGHNA and CDR2 is YSLEER. Germline trimming cut 2 bases from V and 5 bases from J; bases unmatched to any gene: 9.

The chain employs TRBV5-1 and TRBJ2-3; D not certain. Looked up from germline, CDR1 is SGHRS and CDR2 is YFSETQ. The V end lost 0 bases, the J end lost 2 bases, and 7 bases lay between the germline ends. The CDR3 totals 14 residues. CDR3 DNA sequence: TGCGCCAGCAGCTTGGACAGATACACAGATACGCAGTATTTT. As protein: CASSLDRYTDTQYF.

This chain connects TRBV14 to TRBJ1-6; D gene uncertain. From germline, CDR1 is SGHDN and CDR2 FVKESK. CDR3 length: 17 amino acids. Trimming took off 5 bases at V and 0 bases at J, with 14 bases between the two ends. The CDR3 nucleotides read TGTGCCAGCAGCGTAGAAGGTTCCAGCTCCTATAATTCACCCCTCCACTTT. This gives the protein CASSVEGSSSYNSPLHF.

The chain couples TRBV2 to TRBJ2-2; 7 bases line up with TRBD1. The J segment lost 6 bases and the V segment lost 7 bases, leaving 8 bases of the junction unmatched. The germline V gene encodes CDR1 SNHLY and CDR2 FYNNEI. The CDR3 runs to 14 residues. The CDR3 DNA reads TGTGCCAGCATCAGGGACAGTCCACCCGGGGAGCTGTTTTTT. It translates to CASIRDSPPGELFF.

This clone was seen more than once but under ten times. This same CDR3 is encoded by further DNA sequences in the sample. This rearrangement joins TRBV10-3 to TRBJ1-5; perhaps TRBD1 as D (6 bases). The CDR3 totals 14 residues. The ends were cut back, 0 bases at V and 7 bases at J, with 10 bases in the middle. The germline V gene has CDR1 ENHRY and CDR2 SYGVKD. The DNA for the CDR3 is TGTGCCATCAGTGAGTCCGCACAGGGACAGCCCCAGCATTTT. Translated: CAISESAQGQPQHF.